Below, 26 T cell receptor beta chains from the same sample are listed, as sequenced in a study of immune evolution from preneoplasia to lung adenocarcinoma. Some clones are missing from TCRdb's copy, which holds only in-frame ones; the method was immunoSEQ multiplex PCR. The data show about 5,800 clones, roughly 83% seen once. Source material: FFPE adjacent normal lung tissue. The receptor set was obtained from a person aged 55-80 years with lung adenocarcinoma.

The chain links TRBV19 to TRBJ2-1; 7 bases agree with TRBD2. From germline, CDR1 is LNHDA and CDR2 SQIVND (reference sequence). This CDR3 is built from 16 residues. The junction had 10 bases not matched to a gene; V was cut back by 5 bases and J by 3 bases. The CDR3 here is CASSRTGWGGYNEQFF. The CDR3 nucleotides are TGTGCCAGTAGTCGAACCGGATGGGGGGGCTACAATGAGCAGTTCTTC.

The V gene is TRBV27, the J gene TRBJ2-7; D not certain. The CDR3 has 16 residues. Germline values: CDR1 MNHEY, CDR2 SMNVEV (reference sequence). V gave up 1 base and J gave up 1 base, with 14 bases separating them. For the CDR3, the DNA is TGTGCCAGCAGTTTATATTACTCTCTCAAATCCTACGAGCAGTACTTC. The encoded protein is CASSLYYSLKSYEQYF.

This clone was counted only a few times. The rearrangement uses TRBV6-5 and TRBJ2-3; 10 bases agree with TRBD1. The CDR3 consists of 15 residues. V was clipped by 3 bases and J by 1 base; unmatched bases: 1. Germline V gene lookup returns CDR1 MNHEY and CDR2 SVGAGI. In DNA, the CDR3 is TGTGCCAGCAGTTATGGGACAGGGGGCACAGATACGCAGTATTTT. Protein: CASSYGTGGTDTQYF.

V and J are TRBV9 and TRBJ2-1; 8 bases agree with TRBD1. Germline-derived CDR1 and CDR2 are SGDLS and YYNGEE. This CDR3 has 12 amino acids. V was clipped by 4 bases and J by 9 bases; unmatched bases: 3. The CDR3 DNA follows: TGTGCCAGCAGCCCAGGGGGCTCTGAGCAGTTCTTC. It translates to CASSPGGSEQFF.

This clone was recorded only once. The rearrangement links TRBV2 to TRBJ1-6; D gene uncertain. V was cut by 7 bases and J by 5 bases, with 15 bases left in between. The length of the CDR3 is 15 residues. The V gene's germline CDR1 is SNHLY and CDR2 FYNNEI. CDR3 protein: CASKPWEADNSPLHF. The CDR3 nucleotides read TGTGCCAGCAAACCGTGGGAGGCCGATAATTCACCCCTCCACTTT.

The chain carries TRBV6-5 and TRBJ1-5, with D possibly TRBD1 on 6 matching bases. The germline V gene encodes CDR1 MNHEY and CDR2 SVGAGI. Trimming took 2 bases from V and 2 from J, leaving 13 bases between them. This CDR3 has 16 residues. CDR3 loop: CASSYRGANGNQPQHF. The CDR3 nucleotides are TGTGCCAGCAGTTACCGGGGGGCTAATGGCAATCAGCCCCAGCATTTT.

V is TRBV30 and J is TRBJ1-1; 12 bases map to TRBD1. The J segment lost 3 bases and the V segment lost 5 bases, leaving 4 bases of the junction unmatched. The germline V gene has CDR1 GTSNPN and CDR2 SVGIG (reference sequence). The CDR3 spans 14 residues. CDR3: CAWWGQGAYTEAFF. DNA of the CDR3: TGTGCCTGGTGGGGACAGGGGGCTTACACTGAAGCTTTCTTT.

This sequence joins TRBV28 and TRBJ1-5; 11 bases align to TRBD1. The germline CDR1 and CDR2 sequences are MDHEN and SYDVKM. Germline trimming cut 3 bases from V and 3 bases from J; bases unmatched to any gene: 10. This CDR3 region has 18 residues. CDR3 amino acids: CASSLDRGRVPYNQPQHF. The CDR3, as DNA: TGTGCCAGCAGTTTGGACAGGGGGCGCGTCCCCTACAATCAGCCCCAGCATTTT.

The CDR3 loop reads CASRSSGTARGTEAFF. The CDR3 DNA is TGTGCCAGCAGATCATCCGGGACAGCCCGGGGCACTGAAGCTTTCTTT. The chain joins TRBV27 to TRBJ1-1; the match to TRBD1 covers 7 bases. The ends lost 6 bases at V and 4 bases at J; junction bases unmatched: 14. The length of the CDR3 is 16 residues. The germline CDR1 and CDR2 sequences are MNHEY and SMNVEV (reference sequence).

The chain has TRBV9 and TRBJ1-4, with unresolved D. The germline gives CDR1 SGDLS, CDR2 YYNGEE. This CDR3 spans 15 amino acids. V shed 0 bases and J shed 8 bases, with 14 bases lying between them. Written as DNA, the CDR3 is TGTGCCAGCAGCGTAGCGGCAGGCCGCGAGGAAAAACTGTTTTTT. Protein product: CASSVAAGREEKLFF. The full variable domain, in which reference TRBV9 and TRBJ1-4 provide the parts outside the CDR3, is DSGVTQTPKHLITATGQRVTLRCSPRSGDLSVYWYQQSLDQGLQFLIQYYNGEERAKGNILERFSAQQFPDLHSELNLSSLELGDSALYFCASSVAAGREEKLFFGSGTQLSVL.

In its sample, this clone was seen a few times. The V gene is TRBV9, the J gene TRBJ2-3, with 8 positions matching TRBD2. The CDR3 has 16 residues. The trim removed 0 bases at V and 1 base at J, leaving 4 bases unmatched. The germline V gene encodes CDR1 SGDLS and CDR2 YYNGEE. The CDR3 loop is CASSVAGGPGTDTQYF. Here the CDR3 DNA reads TGTGCCAGCAGCGTAGCGGGGGGGCCCGGCACAGATACGCAGTATTTT. Full variable domain (remainder filled in from reference TRBV9 and TRBJ2-3): DSGVTQTPKHLITATGQRVTLRCSPRSGDLSVYWYQQSLDQGLQFLIQYYNGEERAKGNILERFSAQQFPDLHSELNLSSLELGDSALYFCASSVAGGPGTDTQYFGPGTRLTVL.

This clone has only one observation. The J gene is TRBJ1-1, the V gene TRBV2, with TRBD1 identical over 11 bases. Trimming removed 6 bases from V and 4 bases from J; junction bases left unmatched: 7. Germline V gene data show CDR1 as SNHLY and CDR2 as FYNNEI. This CDR3 spans 15 amino acids. The chain's CDR3 is CASRDSGQGATEAFF. CDR3 bases: TGTGCCAGCAGGGATAGCGGACAGGGGGCCACTGAAGCTTTCTTT.

The table lists this clone with a few counts. The genes are TRBV28 and TRBJ2-5; D possibly uses TRBD1 or TRBD2 (5 bases each). V was pared by 8 bases and J by 6 bases, with 7 bases between. CDR3 size: 10 residues. The germline CDR1 and CDR2 sequences are MDHEN and SYDVKM. The chain's CDR3 is CASGGKTQYF. CDR3 DNA sequence: TGTGCCAGCGGGGGAAAGACCCAGTACTTC. Using reference TRBV28 and TRBJ2-5 for the parts outside the CDR3, the full variable domain is DVKVTQSSRYLVKRTGEKVFLECVQDMDHENMFWYRQDPGLGLRLIYFSYDVKMKEKGDIPEGYSVSREKKERFSLILESASTNQTSMYLCASGGKTQYFGPGTRLLVL.

This clone was counted a single time. Within the sample, other DNA sequences also encode this same CDR3. V and J are TRBV20-1 and TRBJ1-3; D is undetermined. CDR3 length: 11 amino acids. Germline CDR1 and CDR2: DFQATT and SNEGSKA (reference sequence). Trimming cost V 5 bases and J 4 bases, with 6 bases left between them. CDR3 coding DNA: TGCAGTGCTTTGTCGGGAAACACCATATATTTT. Residues: CSALSGNTIYF.

The chain couples TRBV5-1 to TRBJ1-1; unclear D gene. CDR1 and CDR2 (germline): SGHRS, YFSETQ. This CDR3 has 14 residues. V was trimmed by 4 bases and J by 4 bases, leaving 14 bases between them. The CDR3 loop is CASSAIPGSTEAFF. For the CDR3, the DNA is TGCGCCAGCAGCGCTATACCTGGGAGCACTGAAGCTTTCTTT.

This clone was seen a few times. The rearrangement links TRBV28 to TRBJ2-3, with a tentative D call TRBD2 (5 bases). This CDR3 is built from 14 residues. The V end lost 3 bases, the J end lost 3 bases, and 10 bases lay between the germline ends. The germline gives CDR1 MDHEN, CDR2 SYDVKM. CDR3 sequence: CASSFLSGTDTQYF. CDR3 DNA: TGTGCCAGCAGTTTCTTAAGCGGTACAGATACGCAGTATTTT.

This clone was observed a handful of times. The chain couples TRBV6-5 to TRBJ2-2, with D possibly being TRBD2 (5 bases). Germline V gene sequence: CDR1 MNHEY, CDR2 SVGAGI. The CDR3 has 14 amino acids. V was shortened by 4 bases and J by 3 bases, with 9 bases between the two germline ends. CDR3 protein: CASSFLADTGELFF. The CDR3 region has the DNA TGTGCCAGCAGTTTCCTAGCAGACACCGGGGAGCTGTTTTTT.

The chain uses TRBV7-9 and TRBJ1-4; D unclear. The V gene lost 3 bases and the J gene lost 3 bases, with 11 bases spanning the gap. CDR1 SEHNR and CDR2 FQNEAQ come from the germline V gene (reference sequence). The CDR3 is 15 residues long. As DNA, the CDR3 is TGTGCCAGCAGCTTCCAGGCAGATGCTAATGAAAAACTGTTTTTT. It specifies CASSFQADANEKLFF.

J is TRBJ2-7 and V is TRBV7-2, with D possibly being TRBD2 (5 bases). CDR1 and CDR2 (germline): SGHTA, FQGNSA. V lost 1 base and J 6 bases, leaving 19 bases between the germline ends. The length of the CDR3 is 16 residues. The CDR3 spells CASSLVGPRRRGEQYF. In nucleotides, the CDR3 is TGTGCCAGCAGCTTAGTCGGACCCCGGAGGCGAGGCGAGCAGTACTTC.

The CDR3 is CASSLTSAGGEQYF. CDR3 bases: TGTGCCAGCAGCTTAACGTCGGCAGGGGGCGAGCAGTACTTC. This chain connects TRBV7-3 to TRBJ2-7; 7 bases map to TRBD1. V lost 0 bases to trimming and J lost 6 bases; unmatched junction nucleotides: 5. CDR3 size: 14 residues. From germline, CDR1 is SGHTA and CDR2 FQGTGA.

This rearrangement joins TRBV30 to TRBJ1-3, with D unclear. Germline V gives CDR1 GTSNPN, CDR2 SVGIG (reference sequence). This CDR3 is built from 12 residues. Between the trimmed V and J ends, which lost 3 bases and 4 bases, there was a span of 7 bases. In DNA, the CDR3 is TGTGCCTGGAGCGCTCAGGGAAACACCATATATTTT. It yields the protein CAWSAQGNTIYF.

This chain connects TRBV19 to TRBJ1-5; D perhaps matches TRBD1 (5 bases). The CDR3 covers 14 residues. Germline values: CDR1 LNHDA, CDR2 SQIVND (reference sequence). The V gene lost 3 bases and the J gene lost 7 bases, with 13 bases spanning the gap. DNA of the CDR3: TGTGCCAGTAGTATGGGAGGGGTGGACCAGCCCCAGCATTTT. Protein sequence: CASSMGGVDQPQHF.

V gene TRBV5-6 combines with J gene TRBJ2-3; no clear D. The V and J ends lost 3 bases and 2 bases respectively, with 16 bases between them. Per germline, CDR1 SGHDT and CDR2 YYEEEE. The CDR3 extends over 16 amino acids. The CDR3 DNA reads as TGTGCCAGCAGCTCCCCCGGCCCGGGTGACACAGATACGCAGTATTTT. Translating it yields CASSSPGPGDTDTQYF.

The chain employs TRBV9 and TRBJ2-1; D remains unclear. The germline CDR1 and CDR2 sequences are SGDLS and YYNGEE. Trimming took off 0 bases at V and 9 bases at J, with 13 bases between the two ends. The CDR3 has 14 residues. This chain's CDR3 is CASSVDNPASEQFF. DNA for the CDR3: TGTGCCAGCAGCGTAGATAACCCAGCGAGTGAGCAGTTCTTC.

This chain connects TRBV18 to TRBJ2-7; D possibly corresponds to TRBD1 (5 bases). V dropped 3 bases and J dropped 2 bases, with 11 bases sitting between them. CDR3 length equals 14 residues. Germline V gives CDR1 KGHSH, CDR2 LQKENI. As DNA, the CDR3 is TGTGCCAGCTCACCGGGGCGCGGTCCCTACGAGCAGTACTTC. Its translation: CASSPGRGPYEQYF.

The V gene is TRBV19, the J gene TRBJ1-6; TRBD1 might be the D (5 bases). The CDR3 is 15 amino acids. With 7 bases removed from V and 1 base from J, the gap between germline ends came to 11 bases. CDR1 is LNHDA and CDR2 is SQIVND in the germline V gene (reference sequence). DNA for the CDR3: TGTGCCAGTAAAACCGGGGGTTCCTATAATTCACCCCTCCACTTT. The encoded protein is CASKTGGSYNSPLHF.